This TCR beta chain derives from a study of shared clonotypes between healthy human individuals. Looking at the study overall: Each donor's CD8 memory used one plate, CD8 naive two, each CD4 subset three.

With regard to this clone: Antigen unknown.

In germline, CDR1 is MGHDK, CDR2 SYGVNS. Trimming took 6 bases from V and 6 from J; bases not matched to a gene: 19. The length of the CDR3 is 18 residues. Study-level results: What rarefaction showed was incomplete sorted-subset sequencing despite large depth.

Execution of the assay was at deep level. Original processing notes: Filtering differed, since immunoSEQ gave only junction sequences and no quality scores. This table comes from immunoSEQ multiplex PCR, and its TCRdb copy is limited to in-frame clones, with some not included. V and J calls and clone size come straight from that table; D and trimming were deduced from the DNA. The data show some 800,000 clones, 90% to 95% seen once. Positively selected for CCR7, the CD45RO-negative cells used as naive CD8 cells excluded terminally differentiated effector memory CD45RA+ cells. This chain joins TRBV25-1 and TRBJ2-7; 11 nucleotides match TRBD2. The sequenced sample consisted of naive CD8+ T cells sorted from blood. This receptor was obtained from a man younger than 40 in good health. The CDR3 DNA reads as TGTGCCAGCAGACCCAGAATTGGCCTAGCGGGAGGAAGTGGCGAGCAGTACTTC. Its translation is CASRPRIGLAGGSGEQYF.